The TCR beta chain described here comes from a study of T cell responses to AZD1222 COVID-19 vaccine. Study-wide findings and caveats: Seropositive at baseline were only a handful of AZD1222 recipients.

This CDR3 contains 14 residues. CDR1 and CDR2 (germline): SGHRS, YFSETQ. Trimming left V 5 bases short and J 0 bases short, with 12 bases between. A word on this clone: The antigen is not known.

Repertoires were generated with immunoSEQ multiplex PCR, while TCRdb's copy carries only in-frame clones and drops some. Of about 190,000 clones listed, 90% to 95% are singletons. The V call is TRBV5-1, the J call TRBJ2-7; D perhaps matches TRBD1 (5 bases). This TCR came from an adult in good health. The starting material was peripheral blood, obtained on day 0 of AZD1222 vaccination. The CDR3: CASSFGRGSYEQYF. CDR3 in DNA: TGCGCCAGCAGTTTCGGTAGGGGCTCCTACGAGCAGTACTTC.